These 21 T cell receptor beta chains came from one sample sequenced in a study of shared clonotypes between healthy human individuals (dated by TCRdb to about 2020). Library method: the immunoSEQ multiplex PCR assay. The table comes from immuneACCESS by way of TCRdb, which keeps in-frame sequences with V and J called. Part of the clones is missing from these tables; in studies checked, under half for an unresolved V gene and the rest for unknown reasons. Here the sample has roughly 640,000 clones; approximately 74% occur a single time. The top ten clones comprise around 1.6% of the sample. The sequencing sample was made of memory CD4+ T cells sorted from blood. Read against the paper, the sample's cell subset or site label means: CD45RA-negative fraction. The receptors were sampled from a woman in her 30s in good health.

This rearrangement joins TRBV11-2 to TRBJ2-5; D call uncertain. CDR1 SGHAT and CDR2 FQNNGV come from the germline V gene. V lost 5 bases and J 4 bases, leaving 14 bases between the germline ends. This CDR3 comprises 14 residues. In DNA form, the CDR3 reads TGTGCCAGCAGCCCCGGCAGACTGGGAGAGACCCAGTACTTC. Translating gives CASSPGRLGETQYF. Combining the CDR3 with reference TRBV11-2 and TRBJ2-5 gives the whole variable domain EAGVAQSPRYKIIEKRQSVAFWCNPISGHATLYWYQQILGQGPKLLIQFQNNGVVDDSQLPKDRFSAERLKGVDSTLKIQPAKLEDSAVYLCASSPGRLGETQYFGPGTRLLVL.

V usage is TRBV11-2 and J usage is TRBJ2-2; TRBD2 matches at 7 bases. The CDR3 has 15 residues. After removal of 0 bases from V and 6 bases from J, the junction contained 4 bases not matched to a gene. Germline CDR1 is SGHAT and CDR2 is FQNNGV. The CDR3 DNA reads TGTGCCAGCAGCTTAGAACTCGCGGGAGCCGGGGAGCTGTTTTTT. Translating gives CASSLELAGAGELFF.

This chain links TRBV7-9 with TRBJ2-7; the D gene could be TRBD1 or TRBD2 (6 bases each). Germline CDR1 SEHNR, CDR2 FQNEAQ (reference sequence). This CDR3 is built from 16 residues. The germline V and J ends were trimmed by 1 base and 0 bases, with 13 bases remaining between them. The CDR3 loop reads CASSLEGGSSSYEQYF. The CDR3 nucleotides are TGTGCCAGCAGCTTAGAGGGGGGATCCTCCTCCTACGAGCAGTACTTC.

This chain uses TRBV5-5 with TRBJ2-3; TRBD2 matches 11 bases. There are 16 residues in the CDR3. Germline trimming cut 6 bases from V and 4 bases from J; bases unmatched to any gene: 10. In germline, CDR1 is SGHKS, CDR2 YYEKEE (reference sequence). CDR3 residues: CASNSRLAGGADTQYF. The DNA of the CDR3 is TGTGCCAGCAACTCCCGATTAGCGGGAGGGGCAGATACGCAGTATTTT.

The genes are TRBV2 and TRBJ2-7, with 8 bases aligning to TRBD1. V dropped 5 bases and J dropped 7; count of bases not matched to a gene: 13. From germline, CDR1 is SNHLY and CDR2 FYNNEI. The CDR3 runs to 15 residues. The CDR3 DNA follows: TGTGCCAGCAGTAAACTTCGACAGGGGTTCCGAGAGCAGTACTTC. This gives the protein CASSKLRQGFREQYF.

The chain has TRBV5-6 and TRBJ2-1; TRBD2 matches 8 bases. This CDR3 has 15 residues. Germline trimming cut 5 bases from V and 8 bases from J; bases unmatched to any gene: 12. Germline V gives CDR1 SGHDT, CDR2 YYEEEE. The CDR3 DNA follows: TGTGCCAGCAGGGTGTTTGAGCGGGAGATCTATGAGCAGTTCTTC. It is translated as CASRVFEREIYEQFF.

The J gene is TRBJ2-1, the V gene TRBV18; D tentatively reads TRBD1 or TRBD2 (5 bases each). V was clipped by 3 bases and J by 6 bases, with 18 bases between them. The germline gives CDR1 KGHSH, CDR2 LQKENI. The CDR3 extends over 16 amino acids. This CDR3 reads CASSPPGRFGANEQFF. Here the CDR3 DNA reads TGTGCCAGCTCACCTCCGGGGCGGTTTGGGGCCAATGAGCAGTTCTTC.

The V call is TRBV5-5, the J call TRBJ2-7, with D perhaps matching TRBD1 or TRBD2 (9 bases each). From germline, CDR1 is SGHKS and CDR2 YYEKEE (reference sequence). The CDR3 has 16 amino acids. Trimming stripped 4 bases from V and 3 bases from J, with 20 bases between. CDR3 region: CASSAGGTGRNYEQYF. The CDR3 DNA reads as TGTGCCAGCAGCGCGGGAGGGACAGGGAGAAACTACGAGCAGTACTTC.

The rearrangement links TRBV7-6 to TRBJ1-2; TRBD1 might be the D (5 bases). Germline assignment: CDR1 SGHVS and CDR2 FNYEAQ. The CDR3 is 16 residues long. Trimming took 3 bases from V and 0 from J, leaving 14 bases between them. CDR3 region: CASSLGPGGSNYGYTF. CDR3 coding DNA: TGTGCCAGCAGCTTGGGGCCGGGAGGCTCTAACTATGGCTACACCTTC.

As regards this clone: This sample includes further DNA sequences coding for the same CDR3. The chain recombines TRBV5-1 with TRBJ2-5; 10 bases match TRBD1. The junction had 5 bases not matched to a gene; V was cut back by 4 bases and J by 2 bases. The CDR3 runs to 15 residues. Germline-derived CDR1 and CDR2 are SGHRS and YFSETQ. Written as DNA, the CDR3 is TGCGCCAGCAGCCCGGGACAGGGGTTACAAGAGACCCAGTACTTC. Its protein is CASSPGQGLQETQYF.

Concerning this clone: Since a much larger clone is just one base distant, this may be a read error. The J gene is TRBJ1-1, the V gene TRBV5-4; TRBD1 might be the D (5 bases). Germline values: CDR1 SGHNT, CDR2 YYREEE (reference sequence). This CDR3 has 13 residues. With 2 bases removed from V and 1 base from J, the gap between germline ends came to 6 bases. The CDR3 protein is CASSLQENTEAFF. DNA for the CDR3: TGTGCCAGCAGCTTACAGGAGAACACTGAAGCTTTCTTT.

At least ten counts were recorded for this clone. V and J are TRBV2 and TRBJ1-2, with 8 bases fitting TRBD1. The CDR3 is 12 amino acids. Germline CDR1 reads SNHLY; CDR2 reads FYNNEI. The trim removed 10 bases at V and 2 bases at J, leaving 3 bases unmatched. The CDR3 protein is CAKGQGNYGYTF. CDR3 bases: TGTGCCAAAGGACAGGGAAACTATGGCTACACCTTC.

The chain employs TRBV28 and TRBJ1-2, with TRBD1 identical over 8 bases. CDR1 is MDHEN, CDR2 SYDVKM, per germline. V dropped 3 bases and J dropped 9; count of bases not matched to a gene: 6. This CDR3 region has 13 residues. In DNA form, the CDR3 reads TGTGCCAGCAGTTTTGGACAGGGCGTACGCTACACCTTC. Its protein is CASSFGQGVRYTF.

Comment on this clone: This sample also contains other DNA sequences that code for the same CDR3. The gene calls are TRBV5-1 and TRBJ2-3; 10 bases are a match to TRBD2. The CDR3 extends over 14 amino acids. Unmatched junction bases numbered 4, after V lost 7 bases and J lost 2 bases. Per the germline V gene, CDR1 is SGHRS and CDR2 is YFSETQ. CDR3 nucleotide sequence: TGCGCCAGCTCAAGCGGGAGGGCCACAGATACGCAGTATTTT. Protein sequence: CASSSGRATDTQYF.

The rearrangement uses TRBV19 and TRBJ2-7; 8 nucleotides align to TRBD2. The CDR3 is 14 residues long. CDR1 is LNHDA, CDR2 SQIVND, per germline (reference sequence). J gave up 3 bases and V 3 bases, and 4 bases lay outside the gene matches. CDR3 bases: TGTGCCAGTAGTATTAGCGGGATGGGCTACGAGCAGTACTTC. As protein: CASSISGMGYEQYF.

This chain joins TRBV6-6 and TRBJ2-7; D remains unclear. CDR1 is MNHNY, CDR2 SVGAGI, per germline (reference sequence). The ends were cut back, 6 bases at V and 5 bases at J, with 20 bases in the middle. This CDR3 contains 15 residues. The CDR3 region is CASRTQQGRYDEQYF. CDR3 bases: TGTGCCAGCAGAACCCAACAAGGGCGGTACGACGAGCAGTACTTC.

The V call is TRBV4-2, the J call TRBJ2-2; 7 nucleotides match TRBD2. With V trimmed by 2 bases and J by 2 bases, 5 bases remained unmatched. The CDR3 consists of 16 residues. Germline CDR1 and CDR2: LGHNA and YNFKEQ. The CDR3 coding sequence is TGTGCCAGCAGCCAACAGGGAGGGAGCAACACCGGGGAGCTGTTTTTT. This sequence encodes CASSQQGGSNTGELFF.

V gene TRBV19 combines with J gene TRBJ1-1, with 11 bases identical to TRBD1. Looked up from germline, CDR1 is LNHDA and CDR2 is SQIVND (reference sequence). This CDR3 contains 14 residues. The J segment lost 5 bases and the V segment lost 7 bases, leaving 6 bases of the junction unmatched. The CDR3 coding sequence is TGTGCCAGTATCCCGGGACAGGGGGAAACTGAAGCTTTCTTT. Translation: CASIPGQGETEAFF.

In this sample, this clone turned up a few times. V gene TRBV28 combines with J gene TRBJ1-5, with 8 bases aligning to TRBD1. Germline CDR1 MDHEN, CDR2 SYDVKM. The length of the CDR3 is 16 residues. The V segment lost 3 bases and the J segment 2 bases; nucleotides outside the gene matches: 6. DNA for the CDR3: TGTGCCAGCAGTTTTCCCAGGGGGCGGGGCAATCAGCCCCAGCATTTT. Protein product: CASSFPRGRGNQPQHF.

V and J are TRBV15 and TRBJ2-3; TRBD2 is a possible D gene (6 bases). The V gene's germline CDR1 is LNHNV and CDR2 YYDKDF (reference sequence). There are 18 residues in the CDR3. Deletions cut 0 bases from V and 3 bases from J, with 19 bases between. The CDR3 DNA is TGTGCCACCAGCAGAGAAGGGGACTCGCCCGCAAAAACAGATACGCAGTATTTT. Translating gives CATSREGDSPAKTDTQYF.

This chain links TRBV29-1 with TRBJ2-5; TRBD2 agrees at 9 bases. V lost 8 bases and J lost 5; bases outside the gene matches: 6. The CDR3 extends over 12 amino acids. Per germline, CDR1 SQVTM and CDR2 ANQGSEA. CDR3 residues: CSQLSGSETQYF. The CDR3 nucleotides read TGCAGCCAACTTAGCGGGAGTGAGACCCAGTACTTC.